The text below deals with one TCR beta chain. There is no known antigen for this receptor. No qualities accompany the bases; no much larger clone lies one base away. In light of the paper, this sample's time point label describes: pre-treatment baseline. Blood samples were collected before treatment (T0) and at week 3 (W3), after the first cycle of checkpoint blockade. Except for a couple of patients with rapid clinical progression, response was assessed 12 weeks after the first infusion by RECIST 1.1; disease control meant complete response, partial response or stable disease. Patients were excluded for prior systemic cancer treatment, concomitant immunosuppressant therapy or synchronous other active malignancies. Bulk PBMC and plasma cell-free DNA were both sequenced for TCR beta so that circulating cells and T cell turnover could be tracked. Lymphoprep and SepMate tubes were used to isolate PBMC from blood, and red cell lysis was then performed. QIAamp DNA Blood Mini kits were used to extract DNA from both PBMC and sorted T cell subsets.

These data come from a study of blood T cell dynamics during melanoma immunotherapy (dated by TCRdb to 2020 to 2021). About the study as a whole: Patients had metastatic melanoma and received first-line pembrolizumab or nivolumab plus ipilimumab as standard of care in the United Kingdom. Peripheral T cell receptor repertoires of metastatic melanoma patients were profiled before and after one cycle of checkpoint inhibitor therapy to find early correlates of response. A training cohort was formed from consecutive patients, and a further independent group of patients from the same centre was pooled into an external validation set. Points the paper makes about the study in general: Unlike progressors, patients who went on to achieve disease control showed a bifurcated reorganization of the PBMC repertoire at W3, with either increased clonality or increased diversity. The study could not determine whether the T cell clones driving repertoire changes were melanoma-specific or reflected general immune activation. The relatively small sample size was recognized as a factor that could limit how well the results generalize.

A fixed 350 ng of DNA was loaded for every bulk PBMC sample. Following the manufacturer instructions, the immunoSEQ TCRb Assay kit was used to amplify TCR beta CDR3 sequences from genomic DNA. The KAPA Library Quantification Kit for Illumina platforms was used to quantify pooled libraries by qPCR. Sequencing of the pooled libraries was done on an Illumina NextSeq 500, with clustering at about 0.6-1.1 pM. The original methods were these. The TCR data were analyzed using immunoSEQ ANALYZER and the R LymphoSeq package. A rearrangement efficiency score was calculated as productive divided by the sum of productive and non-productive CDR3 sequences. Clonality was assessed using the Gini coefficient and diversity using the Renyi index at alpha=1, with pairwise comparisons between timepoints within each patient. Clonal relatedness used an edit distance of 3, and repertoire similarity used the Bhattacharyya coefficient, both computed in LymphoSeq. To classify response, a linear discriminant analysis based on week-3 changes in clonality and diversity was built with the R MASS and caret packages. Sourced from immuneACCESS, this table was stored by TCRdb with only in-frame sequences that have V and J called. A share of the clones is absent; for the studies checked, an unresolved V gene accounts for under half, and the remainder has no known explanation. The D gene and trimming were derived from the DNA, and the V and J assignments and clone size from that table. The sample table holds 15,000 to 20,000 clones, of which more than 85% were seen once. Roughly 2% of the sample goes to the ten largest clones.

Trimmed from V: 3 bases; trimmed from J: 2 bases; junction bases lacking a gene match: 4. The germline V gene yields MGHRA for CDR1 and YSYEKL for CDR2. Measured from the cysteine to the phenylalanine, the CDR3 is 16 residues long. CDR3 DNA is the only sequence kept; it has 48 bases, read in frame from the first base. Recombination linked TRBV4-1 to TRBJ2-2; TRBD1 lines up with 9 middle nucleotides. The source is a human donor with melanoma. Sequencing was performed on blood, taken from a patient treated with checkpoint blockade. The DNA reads TGCGCCAGCAGCCACGCGACAGGGGGTAACACCGGGGAGCTGTTTTTT. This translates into CASSHATGGNTGELFF.